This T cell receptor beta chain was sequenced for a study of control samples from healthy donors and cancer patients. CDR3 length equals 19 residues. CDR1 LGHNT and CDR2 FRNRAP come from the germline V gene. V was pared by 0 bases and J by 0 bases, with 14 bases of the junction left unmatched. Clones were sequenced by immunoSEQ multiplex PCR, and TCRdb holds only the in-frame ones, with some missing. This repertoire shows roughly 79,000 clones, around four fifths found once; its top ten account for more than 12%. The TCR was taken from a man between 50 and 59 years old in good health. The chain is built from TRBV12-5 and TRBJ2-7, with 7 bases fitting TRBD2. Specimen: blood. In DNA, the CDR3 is TGTGCTAGTGGTTTGGTACTTTTTGGGCTAGCGGACAACTCCTACGAGCAGTACTTC. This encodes CASGLVLFGLADNSYEQYF.